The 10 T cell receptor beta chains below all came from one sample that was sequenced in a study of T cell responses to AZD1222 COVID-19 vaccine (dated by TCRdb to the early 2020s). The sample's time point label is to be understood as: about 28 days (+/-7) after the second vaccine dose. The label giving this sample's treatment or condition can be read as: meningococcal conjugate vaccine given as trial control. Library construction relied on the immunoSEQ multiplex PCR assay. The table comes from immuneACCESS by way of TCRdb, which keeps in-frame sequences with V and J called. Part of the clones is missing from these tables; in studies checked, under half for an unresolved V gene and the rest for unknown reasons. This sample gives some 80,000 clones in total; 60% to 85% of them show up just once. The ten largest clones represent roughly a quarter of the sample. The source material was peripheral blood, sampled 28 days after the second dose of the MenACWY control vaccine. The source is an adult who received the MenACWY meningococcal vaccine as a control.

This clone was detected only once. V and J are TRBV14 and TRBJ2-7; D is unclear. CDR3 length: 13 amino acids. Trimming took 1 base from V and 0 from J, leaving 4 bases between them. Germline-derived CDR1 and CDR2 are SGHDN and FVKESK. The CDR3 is CASSQVNSYEQYF. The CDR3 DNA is TGTGCCAGCAGCCAAGTTAACTCCTACGAGCAGTACTTC.

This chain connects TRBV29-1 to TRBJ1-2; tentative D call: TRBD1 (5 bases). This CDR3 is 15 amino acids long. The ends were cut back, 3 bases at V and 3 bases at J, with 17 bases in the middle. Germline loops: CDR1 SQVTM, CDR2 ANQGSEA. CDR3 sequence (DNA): TGCAGCGTTGACCCTGGACCGGGGGACCACTATGGCTACACCTTC. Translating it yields CSVDPGPGDHYGYTF.

CDR3 sequence (DNA): TGTGCCAGTAGTATGTCTGGGGGGATGAACACTGAAGCTTTCTTT. As protein: CASSMSGGMNTEAFF. V is TRBV19 and J is TRBJ1-1; D is possibly TRBD1 (5 bases). The CDR3 contains 15 residues. V was clipped by 3 bases and J by 0 bases, with 11 bases between them. Germline-derived CDR1 and CDR2 are LNHDA and SQIVND (reference sequence). Combining the CDR3 with reference TRBV19 and TRBJ1-1 gives the whole variable domain DGGITQSPKYLFRKEGQNVTLSCEQNLNHDAMYWYRQDPGQGLRLIYYSQIVNDFQKGDIAEGYSVSREKKESFPLTVTSAQKNPTAFYLCASSMSGGMNTEAFFGQGTRLTVV.

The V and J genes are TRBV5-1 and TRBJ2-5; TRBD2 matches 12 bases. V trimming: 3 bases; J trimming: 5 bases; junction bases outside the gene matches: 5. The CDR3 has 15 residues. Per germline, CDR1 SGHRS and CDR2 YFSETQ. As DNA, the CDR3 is TGCGCCAGCAGCTCAGCTAGCGGGGGGGCCGAGACCCAGTACTTC. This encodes CASSSASGGAETQYF.

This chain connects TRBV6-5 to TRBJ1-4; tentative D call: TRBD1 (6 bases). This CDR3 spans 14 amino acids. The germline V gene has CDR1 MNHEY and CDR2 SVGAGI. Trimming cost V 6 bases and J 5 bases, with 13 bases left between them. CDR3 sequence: CASRARTANEKLFF. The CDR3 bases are TGTGCCAGCAGGGCCCGGACAGCGAATGAAAAACTGTTTTTT.

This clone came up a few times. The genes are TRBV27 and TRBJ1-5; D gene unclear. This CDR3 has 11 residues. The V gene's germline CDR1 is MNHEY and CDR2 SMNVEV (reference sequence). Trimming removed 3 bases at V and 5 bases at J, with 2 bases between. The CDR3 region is CASSLDQPQHF. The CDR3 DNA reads TGTGCCAGCAGTTTGGATCAGCCCCAGCATTTT.

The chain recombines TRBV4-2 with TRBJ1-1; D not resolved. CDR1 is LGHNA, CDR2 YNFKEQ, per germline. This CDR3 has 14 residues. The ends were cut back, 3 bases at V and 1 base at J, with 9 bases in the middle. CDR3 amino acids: CASSHGRGNTEAFF. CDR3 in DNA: TGTGCCAGCAGCCACGGGCGGGGGAACACTGAAGCTTTCTTT.

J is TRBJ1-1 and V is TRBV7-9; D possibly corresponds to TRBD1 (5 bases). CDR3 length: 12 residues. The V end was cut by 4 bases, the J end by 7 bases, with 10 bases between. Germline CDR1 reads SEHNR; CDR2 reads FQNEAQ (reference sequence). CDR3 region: CASSYRDFEAFF. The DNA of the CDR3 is TGTGCCAGCAGCTACCGGGACTTTGAAGCTTTCTTT.

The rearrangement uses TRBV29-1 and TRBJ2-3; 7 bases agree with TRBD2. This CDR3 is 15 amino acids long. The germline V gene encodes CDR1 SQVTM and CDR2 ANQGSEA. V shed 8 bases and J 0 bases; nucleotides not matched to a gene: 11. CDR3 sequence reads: CSFQAGSTSTDTQYF. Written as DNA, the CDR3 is TGCAGCTTCCAAGCGGGGAGTACGAGCACAGATACGCAGTATTTT.

CDR3 sequence reads: CASRQTGGKYGEQYF. The DNA of the CDR3 is TGTGCCAGCAGACAGACAGGGGGCAAGTACGGGGAGCAGTACTTC. The genes are TRBV11-1 and TRBJ2-7, with TRBD1 matching 10 bases. CDR1 is SGHAT and CDR2 is FQDESV in the germline V gene (reference sequence). J gave up 7 bases and V 6 bases, and 12 bases lay outside the gene matches. The CDR3 extends over 15 amino acids. Using reference TRBV11-1 and TRBJ2-7 for the parts outside the CDR3, the full variable domain is EAEVAQSPRYKITEKSQAVAFWCDPISGHATLYWYRQILGQGPELLVQFQDESVVDDSQLPKDRFSAERLKGVDSTLKIQPAELGDSAMYLCASRQTGGKYGEQYFGPGTRLTVT.